The 21 T cell receptor beta chains below were found in one sample sequenced in a study of glioma-infiltrating T cells. The iRepertoire nested amplicon-rescue multiplex PCR amplified TCR alpha and beta CDR3s from RNA. TCRdb re-derived calls from the multiplex PCR reads in MiXCR, one entry per CDR3 protein. The sample shows fewer than 500,000 distinct CDR3 sequences, roughly two fifths of them seen only once. Material for sequencing was glioma tissue, nonneoplastic brain tissue, or PBMCs (not recorded which). These receptors all come from a human donor with low-grade glioma or glioblastoma, undergoing nonglioma brain surgery, or in good health (not recorded which).

This clonotype came up a few times. The V call is TRBV29-1, the J call TRBJ1-2, with 8 nucleotides matching TRBD1. The germline gives CDR1 SQVTM, CDR2 ANQGSEA. The CDR3 totals 13 residues. Trimming cost V 4 bases and J 6 bases; bases outside gene matches: 7. The CDR3, as DNA: TGCAGCGTTGGCAGGGGGCTAGATGATGGCTACACCTTC. Amino acid sequence: CSVGRGLDDGYTF. Looking up the rest from reference TRBV29-1 and TRBJ1-2 gives the full variable domain: SAVISQKPSRDICQRGTSLTIQCQVDSQVTMMFWYRQQPGQSLTLIATANQGSEATYESGFVIDKFPISRPNLTFSTLTVSNMSPEDSSIYLCSVGRGLDDGYTFGSGTRLTVV.

Worth noting for this clonotype: At one end, the junction sequence differs from germline, possibly due to a read error. The chain uses TRBV7-2 and TRBJ1-4, with D hard to call. Germline V gives CDR1 SGHTA, CDR2 FQGNSA. The CDR3 has 15 amino acids. CDR3 in amino acids: CASSPRRATNEKLLF. DNA of the CDR3: TGTGCCAGCAGCCCTCGGAGGGCAACTAATGAAAAACTGCTTTTT.

The CDR3 DNA sequence: TGTGCCAGCTCACCACCGTCTGGCGGCTACACCTTC. The encoded protein is CASSPPSGGYTF. V usage is TRBV18 and J usage is TRBJ1-2; D gene unclear. CDR1 and CDR2 (germline): KGHSH, LQKENI. This CDR3 region has 12 residues. V was cut by 0 bases and J by 8 bases, with 7 bases left in between.

This clonotype showed up just a few times. The CDR3 region has the DNA TGTGCCAGCAGCAAAAATGGGGGCGGGGAGACCCAGTACTTC. As protein: CASSKNGGGETQYF. This chain connects TRBV7-3 to TRBJ2-5, with a tentative D call TRBD1 (6 bases). CDR1 is SGHTA, CDR2 FQGTGA, per germline. Deletions cut 5 bases from V and 5 bases from J, with 15 bases between. The CDR3 sequence is 14 residues long. The whole variable domain, remainder taken from reference TRBV7-3 and TRBJ2-5, is GAGVSQTPSNKVTEKGKYVELRCDPISGHTALYWYRQSLGQGPEFLIYFQGTGAADDSGLPNDRFFAVRPEGSVSTLKIQRTERGDSAVYLCASSKNGGGETQYFGPGTRLLVL.

This clonotype was seen ten or more times. The genes are TRBV27 and TRBJ2-7; 9 bases align to TRBD2. V gave up 6 bases and J gave up 2 bases; unmatched junction bases: 8. There are 15 residues in the CDR3. The germline gives CDR1 MNHEY, CDR2 SMNVEV (reference sequence). CDR3 coding DNA: TGTGCCAGCAGGCTAAGTAGCGGGAGTACCTACGAGCAGTACTTC. Amino acid sequence: CASRLSSGSTYEQYF.

This clonotype was picked up a small number of times. The chain recombines TRBV29-1 with TRBJ2-3, with 9 bases aligning to TRBD1. J gave up 2 bases and V 7 bases, and 10 bases lay outside the gene matches. The V gene's germline CDR1 is SQVTM and CDR2 ANQGSEA. There are 15 residues in the CDR3. Here the CDR3 reads CSARWGQGPTDTQYF. In DNA, the CDR3 is TGCAGCGCCCGATGGGGACAGGGACCCACAGATACGCAGTATTTT.

The chain couples TRBV15 to TRBJ1-2, with D uncertain. Looked up from germline, CDR1 is LNHNV and CDR2 is YYDKDF (reference sequence). The CDR3 totals 16 residues. V dropped 4 bases and J dropped 4 bases, with 19 bases sitting between them. DNA of the CDR3: TGTGCCACCAGCAACATGTCCAGTCCACACAGCTATGGCTACACCTTC. Its protein product is CATSNMSSPHSYGYTF.

Remarks on this clonotype: Being one base from a much bigger clone, this may be a read error. This CDR3 fails to terminate in the conserved phenylalanine or tryptophan, so it likely reflects a read error. The rearrangement joins TRBV20-1 to TRBJ2-1, with D uncertain. Looked up from germline, CDR1 is DFQATT and CDR2 is SNEGSKA (reference sequence). The germline V and J ends were trimmed by 1 base and 5 bases, with 15 bases remaining between them. The CDR3 loop spans 15 amino acids. CDR3 nucleotides: TGCAGTGCTAGAGGAAGGGTAGGCTTGAACAATGAGCAGTTCCTC. Protein sequence: CSARGRVGLNNEQFL.

Ten or more counts support this clonotype. The chain joins TRBV20-1 to TRBJ1-2; D is undetermined. Per germline, CDR1 DFQATT and CDR2 SNEGSKA (reference sequence). The V end lost 0 bases, the J end lost 6 bases, and 11 bases lay between the germline ends. The length of the CDR3 is 13 residues. DNA of the CDR3: TGCAGTGCTAGAGATCCCCTGGTGGATGGCTACACCTTC. Amino acid sequence: CSARDPLVDGYTF.

With regard to this clonotype: This may be a read error, as it is one base from a much larger clone. This rearrangement joins TRBV20-1 to TRBJ2-3; D is unclear. The V end lost 0 bases, the J end lost 0 bases, and 16 bases lay between the germline ends. The V gene's germline CDR1 is DFQATT and CDR2 SNEGSKA (reference sequence). This CDR3 has 17 amino acids. CDR3 sequence reads: CSARDQSCYSSTDTQYF. The CDR3 bases are TGCAGTGCTAGAGATCAATCGTGTTATTCGAGCACAGATACGCAGTATTTT.

The chain uses TRBV20-1 and TRBJ2-7, with D maybe TRBD2 (6 bases). V dropped 5 bases and J dropped 5 bases, with 28 bases sitting between them. Germline lookup yields CDR1 DFQATT and CDR2 SNEGSKA (reference sequence). This CDR3 has 17 amino acids. The CDR3 is CSARLSGGENLWDEQYF. The DNA of the CDR3 is TGCAGTGCTCGCCTCTCCGGAGGGGAAAATCTATGGGACGAGCAGTACTTC.

This clonotype has a count of ten or more. The chain combines TRBV6-1 with TRBJ1-2; 7 bases map to TRBD1. Germline trimming cut 7 bases from V and 2 bases from J; bases unmatched to any gene: 7. The germline gives CDR1 MNHNS, CDR2 SASEGT. The CDR3 spans 14 residues. The CDR3 DNA reads TGTGCCAGCACCCAAAACAGGGGAAACTATGGCTACACCTTC. Translating gives CASTQNRGNYGYTF.

This rearrangement joins TRBV6-2 or TRBV6-3 to TRBJ1-3, with unresolved D. This CDR3 region has 15 residues. The V gene's germline CDR1 is MNHEY and CDR2 SVGEGT. V lost 6 bases and J 0 bases, leaving 12 bases between the germline ends. CDR3 in amino acids: CASSPRTISGNTIYF. DNA of the CDR3: TGTGCCAGCAGCCCCCGGACCATCTCTGGAAACACCATATATTTT.

J is TRBJ2-7 and V is TRBV28, with 7 positions matching TRBD1. This CDR3 is built from 14 residues. Germline V CDR1 and CDR2: MDHEN, SYDVKM. The trim removed 2 bases at V and 3 bases at J, leaving 4 bases unmatched. DNA of the CDR3: TGTGCCAGCAGTTTAACGGCAGGGGGCTACGAGCAGTACTTC. This codes for CASSLTAGGYEQYF.

This clonotype was detected only a few times. This rearrangement joins TRBV6-4 to TRBJ2-1; 9 bases align to TRBD2. Germline lookup yields CDR1 MRHNA and CDR2 SNTAGT. This CDR3 spans 17 amino acids. Unmatched junction bases numbered 10, after V lost 6 bases and J lost 1 base. The CDR3 is CASSRGSSGVSYNEQFF. CDR3 sequence (DNA): TGTGCCAGCAGCCGCGGCTCTAGCGGGGTTTCCTACAATGAGCAGTTCTTC.

This clonotype has only a few counts. This chain joins TRBV6-1 and TRBJ2-7; no reliable D call. CDR3 size: 13 residues. Germline V gene lookup returns CDR1 MNHNS and CDR2 SASEGT. V lost 8 bases and J lost 4, with 15 bases in between. CDR3 coding DNA: TGTGCCAGCGGGATAGAGATTCAATACGAGCAGTACTTC. Encoded protein: CASGIEIQYEQYF.

This chain joins TRBV4-3 and TRBJ1-2, with TRBD1 matching over 8 bases. The CDR3 runs to 13 residues. Trimming removed 4 bases from V and 3 bases from J; junction bases left unmatched: 1. Germline CDR1 is LGHNA and CDR2 is YSLEER. The CDR3 nucleotides read TGCGCCAGCAGCCGGACAGGGTACTATGGCTACACCTTC. Translated, it gives CASSRTGYYGYTF.

This clonotype showed up many times. The gene calls are TRBV28 and TRBJ1-5; D unresolved. Trimming removed 4 bases at V and 5 bases at J, with 6 bases between. Germline assignment: CDR1 MDHEN and CDR2 SYDVKM. The CDR3 is 12 amino acids. The CDR3 sequence is CASSSTHQPQHF. The CDR3 nucleotides are TGTGCCAGCAGTTCCACTCATCAGCCCCAGCATTTT.

This clonotype appeared many times. The chain carries TRBV6-1 and TRBJ2-7; D unresolved. Trimming pared 6 bases from V and 5 bases from J, leaving 17 bases between. The germline CDR1 and CDR2 sequences are MNHNS and SASEGT. The length of the CDR3 is 14 residues. CDR3 coding DNA: TGTGCCAGCAGCCCCGAGAGTGAGTTGAACGAGCAGTACTTC. Its translation is CASSPESELNEQYF.

About this clonotype: At one of its ends the junction is not consistent with the germline gene, which may arise from a read error. The chain carries TRBV19 and TRBJ2-1; 14 positions agree with TRBD2. There are 18 residues in the CDR3. Germline CDR1 and CDR2: LNHDA and SQIVND (reference sequence). CDR3 nucleotides: TGTGCCTGTAGTCCCTGGACTAGCGGGAGGAGCGGGAACAATGAGCAGTTCTTC. It is translated as CACSPWTSGRSGNNEQFF.

In regard to this clonotype: A much more abundant neighbour one base away suggests this may be a read error. The V call is TRBV20-1, the J call TRBJ2-1, with TRBD2 matching over 9 bases. CDR3 length equals 14 residues. Germline loops: CDR1 DFQATT, CDR2 SNEGSKA (reference sequence). The CDR3 loop is CSALSGGRYNKQFF. CDR3 DNA sequence: TGCAGTGCTTTGAGCGGGGGGAGATACAATAAGCAGTTCTTC.